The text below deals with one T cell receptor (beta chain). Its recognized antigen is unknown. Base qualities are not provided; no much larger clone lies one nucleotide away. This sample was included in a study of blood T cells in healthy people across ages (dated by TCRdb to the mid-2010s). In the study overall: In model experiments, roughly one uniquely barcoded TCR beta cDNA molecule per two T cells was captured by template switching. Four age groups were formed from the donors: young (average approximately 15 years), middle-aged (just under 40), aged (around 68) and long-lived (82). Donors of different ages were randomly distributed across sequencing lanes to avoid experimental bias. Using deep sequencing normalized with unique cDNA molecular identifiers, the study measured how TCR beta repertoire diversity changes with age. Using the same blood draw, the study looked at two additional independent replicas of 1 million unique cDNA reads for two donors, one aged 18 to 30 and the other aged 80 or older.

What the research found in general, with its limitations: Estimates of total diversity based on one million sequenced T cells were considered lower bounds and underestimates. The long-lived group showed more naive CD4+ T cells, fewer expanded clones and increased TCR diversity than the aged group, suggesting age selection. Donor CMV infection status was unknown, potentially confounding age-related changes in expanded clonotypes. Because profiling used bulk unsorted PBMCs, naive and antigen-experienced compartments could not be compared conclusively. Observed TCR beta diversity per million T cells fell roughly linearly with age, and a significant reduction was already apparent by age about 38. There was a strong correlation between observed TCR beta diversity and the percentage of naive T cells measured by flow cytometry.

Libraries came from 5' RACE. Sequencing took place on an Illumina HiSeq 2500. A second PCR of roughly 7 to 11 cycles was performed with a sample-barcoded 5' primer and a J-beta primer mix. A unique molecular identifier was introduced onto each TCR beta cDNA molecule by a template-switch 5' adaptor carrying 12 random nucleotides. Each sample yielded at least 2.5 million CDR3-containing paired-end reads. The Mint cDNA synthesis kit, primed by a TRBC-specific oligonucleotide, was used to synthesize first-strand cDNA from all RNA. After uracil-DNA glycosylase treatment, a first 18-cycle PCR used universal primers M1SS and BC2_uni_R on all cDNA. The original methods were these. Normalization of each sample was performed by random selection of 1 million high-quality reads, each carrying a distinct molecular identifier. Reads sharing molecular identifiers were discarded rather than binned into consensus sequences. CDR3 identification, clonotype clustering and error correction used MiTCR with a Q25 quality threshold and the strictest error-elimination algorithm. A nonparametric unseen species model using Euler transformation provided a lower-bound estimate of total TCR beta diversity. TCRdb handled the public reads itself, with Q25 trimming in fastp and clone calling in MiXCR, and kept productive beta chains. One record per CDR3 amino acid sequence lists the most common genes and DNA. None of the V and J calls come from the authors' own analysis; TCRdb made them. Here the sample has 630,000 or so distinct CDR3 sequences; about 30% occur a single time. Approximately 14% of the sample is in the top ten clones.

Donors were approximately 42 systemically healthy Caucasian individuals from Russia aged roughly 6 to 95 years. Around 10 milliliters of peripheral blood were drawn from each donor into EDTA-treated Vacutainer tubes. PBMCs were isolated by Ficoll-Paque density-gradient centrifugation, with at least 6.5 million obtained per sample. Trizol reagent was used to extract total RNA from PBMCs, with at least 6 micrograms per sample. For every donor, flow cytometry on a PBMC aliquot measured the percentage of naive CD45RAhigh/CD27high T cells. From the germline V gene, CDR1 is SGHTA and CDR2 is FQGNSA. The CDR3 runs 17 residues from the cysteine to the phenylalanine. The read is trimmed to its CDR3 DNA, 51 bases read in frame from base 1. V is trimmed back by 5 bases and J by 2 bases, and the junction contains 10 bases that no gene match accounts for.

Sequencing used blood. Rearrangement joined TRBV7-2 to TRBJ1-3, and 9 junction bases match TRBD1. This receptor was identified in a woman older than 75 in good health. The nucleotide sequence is TGTGCCAGCAGCCATGCGGGACAGGGTATTACTGGAAACACCATATATTTT. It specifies CASSHAGQGITGNTIYF. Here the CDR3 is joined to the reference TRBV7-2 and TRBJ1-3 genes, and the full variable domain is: GAGVSQSPSNKVTEKGKDVELRCDPISGHTALYWYRQSLGQGLEFLIYFQGNSAPDKSGLPSDRFSAERTGGSVSTLTIQRTQQEDSAVYLCASSHAGQGITGNTIYFGEGSWLTVV.